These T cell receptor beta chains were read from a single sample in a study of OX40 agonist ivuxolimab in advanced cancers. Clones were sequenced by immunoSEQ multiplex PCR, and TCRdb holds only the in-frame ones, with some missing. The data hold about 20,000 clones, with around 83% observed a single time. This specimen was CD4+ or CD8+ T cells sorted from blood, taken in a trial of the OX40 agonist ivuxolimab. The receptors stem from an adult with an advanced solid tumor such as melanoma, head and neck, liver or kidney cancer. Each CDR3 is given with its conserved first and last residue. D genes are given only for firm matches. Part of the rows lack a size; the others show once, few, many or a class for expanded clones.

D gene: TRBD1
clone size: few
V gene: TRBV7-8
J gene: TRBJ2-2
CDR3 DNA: TGTGCCAGCAGCCCCGGGACAGGGATAATTCAAAACACCGGGGAGCTGTTTTTT
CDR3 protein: CASSPGTGIIQNTGELFF

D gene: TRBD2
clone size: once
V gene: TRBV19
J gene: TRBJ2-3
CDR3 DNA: TGTGCCAGTAGTATACTTGCGGGAGGGAGCACAGATACGCAGTATTTT
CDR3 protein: CASSILAGGSTDTQYF

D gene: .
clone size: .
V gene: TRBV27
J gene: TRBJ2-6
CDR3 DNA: TGTGCCAGCAGTTTAGGAGGTAAAGGGGTTTCTGGGGCCAACGTCCTGACTTTC
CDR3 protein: CASSLGGKGVSGANVLTF

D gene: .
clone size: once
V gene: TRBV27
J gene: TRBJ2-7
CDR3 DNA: TGTGCCAGCAGTTTAGTGGGTTCACTCGAGCAGTACTTC
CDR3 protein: CASSLVGSLEQYF

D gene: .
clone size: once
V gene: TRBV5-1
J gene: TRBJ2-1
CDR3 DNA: TGCGCCAGCAGCTTGGTGCTAGTAACCCTTCGCGATGAGCAGTTCTTC
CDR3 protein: CASSLVLVTLRDEQFF

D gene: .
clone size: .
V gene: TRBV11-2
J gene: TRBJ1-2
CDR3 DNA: TGTGCCAGCAGCTTTGGAGTTAACTATGGCTACACCTTC
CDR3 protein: CASSFGVNYGYTF

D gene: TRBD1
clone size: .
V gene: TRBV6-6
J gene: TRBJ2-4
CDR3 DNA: TGTGCCACGTGCGACAGGGTAGTTCGGACGGACATTCAGTACTTC
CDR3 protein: CATCDRVVRTDIQYF

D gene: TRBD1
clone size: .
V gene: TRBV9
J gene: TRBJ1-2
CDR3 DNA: TGTGCCAGCAGCGTAGGGTCATGGGACAGGGGTGGCTACACCTTC
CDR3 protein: CASSVGSWDRGGYTF

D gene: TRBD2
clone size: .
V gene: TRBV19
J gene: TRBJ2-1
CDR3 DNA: TGTGCCAGTAGTATCCGTCATCTAGCGGGAGGCCCAGGGTACAATGAGCAGTTCTTC
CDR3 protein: CASSIRHLAGGPGYNEQFF

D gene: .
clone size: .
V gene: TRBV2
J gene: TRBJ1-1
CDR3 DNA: TGTGCCAGCAGTGGTAGTCAGGCTAGGGGAAACACTGAAGCTTTCTTT
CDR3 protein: CASSGSQARGNTEAFF

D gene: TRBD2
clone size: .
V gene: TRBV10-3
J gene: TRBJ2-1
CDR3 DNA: TGTGCCATCAGTGAGGGTGGGAGGGCCGACAATGAGCAGTTCTTC
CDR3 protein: CAISEGGRADNEQFF

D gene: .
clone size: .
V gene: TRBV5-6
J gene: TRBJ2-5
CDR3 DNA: TGTGCCAGCAGCTCTGCGGATCAAGAGACCCAGTACTTC
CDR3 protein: CASSSADQETQYF

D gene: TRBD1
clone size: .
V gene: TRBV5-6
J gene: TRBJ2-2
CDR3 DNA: TGTGCCAGCAGCTTGGTACAGGGGGTAAAGGGGCTGTTTTTT
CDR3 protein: CASSLVQGVKGLFF

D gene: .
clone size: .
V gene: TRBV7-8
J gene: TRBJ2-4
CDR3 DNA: TGTGCCAGCGTGGCAGGGTCTGGACGTCAGTACTTC
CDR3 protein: CASVAGSGRQYF

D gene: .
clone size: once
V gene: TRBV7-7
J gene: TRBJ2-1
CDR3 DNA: TGTGCTAGCAGCCCCAGGGTGGGCTCCTACAATGAGCAGTTCTTC
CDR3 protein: CASSPRVGSYNEQFF

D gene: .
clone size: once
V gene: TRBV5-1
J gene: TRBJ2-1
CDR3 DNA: TGCGCCAGCAGCTTGTTTAACACTCTAAATGAGCAGTTCTTC
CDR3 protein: CASSLFNTLNEQFF

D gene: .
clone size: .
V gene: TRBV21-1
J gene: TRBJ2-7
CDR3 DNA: TGTGCCAGCAGCTCACTTCCTTGGGTAGCGGGACTAGCAAAACACTACGAGCAGTACTTC
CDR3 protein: CASSSLPWVAGLAKHYEQYF

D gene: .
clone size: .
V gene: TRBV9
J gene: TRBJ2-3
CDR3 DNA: TGTGCCAGCAGCCCAAGGACAGTCCGTTCTCCCCCAGATACGCAGTATTTT
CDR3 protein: CASSPRTVRSPPDTQYF

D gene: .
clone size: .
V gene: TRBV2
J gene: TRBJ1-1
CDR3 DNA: TGTGCCAGCAGTTGGCCTCAGCCGGAAGCTTTCTTT
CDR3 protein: CASSWPQPEAFF

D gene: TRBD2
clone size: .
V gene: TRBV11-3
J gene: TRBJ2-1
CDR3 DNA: TGTGCCAGCAGCTTATCCGGGACTAGCGGGAGTCATGAGCAGTTCTTC
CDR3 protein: CASSLSGTSGSHEQFF

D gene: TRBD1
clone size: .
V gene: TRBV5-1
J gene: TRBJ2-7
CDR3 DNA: TGCGCCAGCAGCAGTGACAGGGTCTACGAGCAGTACTTC
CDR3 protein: CASSSDRVYEQYF

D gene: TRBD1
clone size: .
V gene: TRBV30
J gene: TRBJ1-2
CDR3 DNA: TGTGCCTGGAGCCCCCCGGGACAGGGGTTCTATGGCTACACCTTC
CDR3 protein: CAWSPPGQGFYGYTF

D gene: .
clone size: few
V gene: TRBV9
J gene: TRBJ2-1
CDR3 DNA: TGTGCCAGCAGCGGGCTAGCCGCTAATGAGCAGTTCTTC
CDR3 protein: CASSGLAANEQFF

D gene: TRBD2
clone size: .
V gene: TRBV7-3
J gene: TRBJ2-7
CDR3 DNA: TGTGCCAGCAGCCTAATAGCGGGAGGGCCCCACGAGCAGTACTTC
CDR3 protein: CASSLIAGGPHEQYF

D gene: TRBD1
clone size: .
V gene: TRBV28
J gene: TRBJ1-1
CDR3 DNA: TGTGCCAGCAGTTCATACAGGGGCCGGCGGGACACTGAAGCTTTCTTT
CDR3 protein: CASSSYRGRRDTEAFF

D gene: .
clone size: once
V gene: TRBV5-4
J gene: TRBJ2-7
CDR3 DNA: TGTGCCAGCAGCCGCGACGACTCCTACGAGCAGTACTTC
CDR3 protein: CASSRDDSYEQYF

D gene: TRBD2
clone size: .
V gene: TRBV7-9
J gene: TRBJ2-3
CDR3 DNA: TGTGCCAGCAGCTCGCACACCTCGGCCCCGGGACTAGCAGCAGATACGCAGTATTTT
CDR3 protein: CASSSHTSAPGLAADTQYF

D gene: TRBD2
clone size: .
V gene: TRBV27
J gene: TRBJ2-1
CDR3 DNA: TGTGCCAGCAGTTTTAGCAGTGGACTAGCGGATTCCTACAATGAGCAGTTCTTC
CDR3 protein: CASSFSSGLADSYNEQFF

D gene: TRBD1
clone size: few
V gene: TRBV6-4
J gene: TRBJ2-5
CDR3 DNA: TGTGCCAGCAGCCCGACAGGGGGCGGGCAAGAGACCCAGTACTTC
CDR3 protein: CASSPTGGGQETQYF

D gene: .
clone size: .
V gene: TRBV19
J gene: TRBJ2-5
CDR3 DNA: TGTGCCAGTAGTGGACAAGAGGTCGGCCCATCGGTTGAGACCCAGTACTTC
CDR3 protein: CASSGQEVGPSVETQYF

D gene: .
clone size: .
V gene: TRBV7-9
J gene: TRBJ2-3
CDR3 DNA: TGTGCCAGCAGCTTAGTTGGCTATTCCCCCCACACAGATACGCAGTATTTT
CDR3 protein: CASSLVGYSPHTDTQYF

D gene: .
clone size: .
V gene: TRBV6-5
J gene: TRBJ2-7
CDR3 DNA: TGTGCCAGCAGTTACGACAGCCCCCTTACCTACGAGCAGTACTTC
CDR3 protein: CASSYDSPLTYEQYF

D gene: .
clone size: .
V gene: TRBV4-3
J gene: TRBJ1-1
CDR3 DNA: TGCGCCAGCAGCCTATATAAGAACACTGAAGCTTTCTTT
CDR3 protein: CASSLYKNTEAFF

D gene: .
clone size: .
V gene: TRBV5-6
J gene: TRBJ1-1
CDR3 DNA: TGTGCCAGCAGCTTGGCCTACAGCGGGGGGGACACTGAAGCTTTCTTT
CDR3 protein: CASSLAYSGGDTEAFF

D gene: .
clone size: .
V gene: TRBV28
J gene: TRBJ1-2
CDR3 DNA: TGTGCCAGCAGCCAGCTTCCGGGGGACTATGGCTACACCTTC
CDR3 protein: CASSQLPGDYGYTF

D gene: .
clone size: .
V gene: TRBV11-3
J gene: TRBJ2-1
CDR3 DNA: TGTGCCAGCAGCTTAGAACCCCGGGACTTAGACAATGAGCAGTTCTTC
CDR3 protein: CASSLEPRDLDNEQFF

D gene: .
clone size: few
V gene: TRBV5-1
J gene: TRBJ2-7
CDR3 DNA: TGCGCCAGCAGCTTGGTTCTAGAAAGATCCTACGAGCAGTACTTC
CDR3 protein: CASSLVLERSYEQYF

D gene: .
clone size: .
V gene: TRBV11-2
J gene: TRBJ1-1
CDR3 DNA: TGTGCCAGCAGCTTAGAACAGATGAGGGATGAAGCTTTCTTT
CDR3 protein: CASSLEQMRDEAFF

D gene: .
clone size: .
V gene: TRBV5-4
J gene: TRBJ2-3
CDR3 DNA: TGTGCCAGCAGCTTCGGGCCCACAGATACGCAGTATTTT
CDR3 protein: CASSFGPTDTQYF

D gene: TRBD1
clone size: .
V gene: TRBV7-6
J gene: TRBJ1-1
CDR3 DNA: TGTGCCAGCAGCTTAGGGGACAGGGGGTTAACTGAAGCTTTCTTT
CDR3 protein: CASSLGDRGLTEAFF

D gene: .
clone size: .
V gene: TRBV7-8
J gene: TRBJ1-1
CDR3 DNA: TGTGCCAGCAGCTTACGGTTAAGTAACGCTATGAACACTGAAGCTTTCTTT
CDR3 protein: CASSLRLSNAMNTEAFF

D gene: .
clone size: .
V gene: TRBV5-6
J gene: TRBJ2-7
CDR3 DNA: TGTGCCAGCAGCTTGACAGGGACCAGGTACGAGCAGTACTTC
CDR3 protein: CASSLTGTRYEQYF

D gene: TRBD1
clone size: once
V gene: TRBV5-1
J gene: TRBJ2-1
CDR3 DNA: TGCGCCAGCAGGGTGGGACAGGGAGTATACAATGAGCAGTTCTTC
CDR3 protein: CASRVGQGVYNEQFF

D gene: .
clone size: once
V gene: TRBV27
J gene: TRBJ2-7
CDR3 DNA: TGTGCCAGCAGCAGGCTTACAGAAGTCCCCTACGAGCAGTACTTC
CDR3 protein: CASSRLTEVPYEQYF

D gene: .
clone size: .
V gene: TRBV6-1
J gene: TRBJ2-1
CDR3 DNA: TGTGCCAGCAGTGAACAGGTATGGGAACCCTACAATGAGCAGTTCTTC
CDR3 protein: CASSEQVWEPYNEQFF